This TCR beta chain came from a study of blood T cell repertoires in COVID-19. Turning to the study itself: Sites in the United States, Italy and Spain provided acute and convalescent COVID-19 samples. PBMCs, B-cell-depleted T cells, or T cells were the source of the cDNA or gDNA that made up the material.

Per the authors' pipeline: Amplification with reference gene primers provided the estimates of nucleated cell counts. Method: immunoSEQ multiplex PCR; TCRdb's copy keeps in-frame clones and lacks some. V and J calls and clone size are given by that table; D and trimming were obtained from the DNA. The table shows around 100,000 clones, with about 88% occurring only once. Sample: peripheral blood. The sequence was collected from a human donor in a cohort sampled during active COVID-19.

The CDR3 here is CASSFGYEQYF. The DNA for the CDR3 is TGTGCCAGCAGTTTCGGGTACGAGCAGTACTTC. The rearrangement uses TRBV28 and TRBJ2-7, with D unclear. CDR3 length equals 11 residues. CDR1 MDHEN and CDR2 SYDVKM come from the germline V gene. V lost 3 bases and J lost 4, with 4 bases in between.